Presented here are 21 T cell receptor beta chains from one specimen sequenced in a study of T cell responses to AZD1222 COVID-19 vaccine. This table comes from immunoSEQ multiplex PCR, and its TCRdb copy is limited to in-frame clones, with some not included. This sample carries 65,000 to 95,000 clones, roughly 88% of them seen once, and the ten largest clones take about 9.4%. Material: peripheral blood, obtained 28 days after the second AZD1222 dose. The receptors shown here come from an adult who received the AZD1222 COVID-19 vaccine.

This rearrangement joins TRBV7-6 to TRBJ1-2; a weak D match, TRBD1 (5 bases). V lost 1 base and J 5 bases, leaving 8 bases between the germline ends. Per the germline V gene, CDR1 is SGHVS and CDR2 is FNYEAQ. The CDR3 runs 13 residues. The CDR3 DNA follows: TGTGCCAGCAGCTTAGGGGCAGGGTATGGCTACACCTTC. Protein: CASSLGAGYGYTF.

The chain uses TRBV28 and TRBJ2-5; 7 positions agree with TRBD2. Germline V gene lookup returns CDR1 MDHEN and CDR2 SYDVKM. The ends lost 3 bases at V and 5 bases at J; junction bases unmatched: 3. CDR3 size: 13 residues. The DNA for the CDR3 is TGTGCCAGCAGTTTGGGAGGGTCGGAGACCCAGTACTTC. Its protein product is CASSLGGSETQYF.

The V call is TRBV3-1 (or the pseudogene TRBV3-2), the J call TRBJ1-2; 7 bases are a match to TRBD1. CDR3 length equals 14 residues. Unmatched junction bases numbered 8, after V lost 5 bases and J lost 5 bases. Looked up from germline, CDR1 is LGHDT and CDR2 is YNNKEL (reference sequence). The CDR3 region is CASSNLDRPYGYTF. CDR3 DNA sequence: TGTGCCAGCAGCAATTTGGACAGGCCTTATGGCTACACCTTC.

V gene TRBV27 combines with J gene TRBJ2-3; tentatively, D is TRBD2 (5 bases). The germline V and J ends were trimmed by 6 bases and 0 bases, with 7 bases remaining between them. Germline V gives CDR1 MNHEY, CDR2 SMNVEV (reference sequence). This CDR3 has 13 residues. In DNA form, the CDR3 reads TGTGCCAGCAGGAGGACTAGCACAGATACGCAGTATTTT. This sequence encodes CASRRTSTDTQYF.

This chain connects TRBV6-6 to TRBJ1-6, with D perhaps TRBD1 (6 bases). The CDR3 has 15 amino acids. Germline CDR1 and CDR2: MNHNY and SVGAGI (reference sequence). V was trimmed by 7 bases and J by 7 bases, leaving 17 bases between them. This CDR3 reads CASTLATGPNSPLHF. For the CDR3, the DNA is TGTGCCAGCACCTTAGCTACAGGGCCAAATTCACCCCTCCACTTT.

The gene calls are TRBV7-9 and TRBJ2-5; D gene unclear. Per the germline V gene, CDR1 is SEHNR and CDR2 is FQNEAQ (reference sequence). This CDR3 is built from 11 residues. Trimming cost V 7 bases and J 5 bases, with 8 bases left between them. In DNA form, the CDR3 reads TGTGCCAGCACTCCACTGGAGACCCAGTACTTC. It translates to CASTPLETQYF.

V and J are TRBV6-1 and TRBJ1-5; TRBD1 agrees at 8 bases. The V gene end was trimmed by 3 bases and the J gene end by 3 bases; junction bases not matched to a gene: 4. The germline CDR1 and CDR2 sequences are MNHNS and SASEGT. This CDR3 spans 15 amino acids. CDR3 bases: TGTGCCAGCAGTGAGGGGACAGGCTCCAATCAGCCCCAGCATTTT. It codes for CASSEGTGSNQPQHF.

The chain couples TRBV5-5 to TRBJ1-1, with D unresolved. Trimming took 1 base from V and 0 from J, leaving 4 bases between them. This CDR3 region has 13 residues. Germline-derived CDR1 and CDR2 are SGHKS and YYEKEE (reference sequence). This CDR3 is CASSLSVNTEAFF. The CDR3 nucleotides are TGTGCCAGCAGCTTGTCAGTGAACACTGAAGCTTTCTTT.

There are a few counts of this clone. V gene TRBV4-2 combines with J gene TRBJ2-7; possible D gene TRBD1, 6 bases. V was cut by 1 base and J by 6 bases, with 16 bases left in between. Germline assignment: CDR1 LGHNA and CDR2 YNFKEQ. The CDR3 extends over 15 amino acids. In DNA, the CDR3 is TGTGCCAGCAGCCAAGGGGGGCCGGTCGTCGGCGAGCAGTACTTC. Protein: CASSQGGPVVGEQYF.

This sequence joins TRBV3-1 (or the pseudogene TRBV3-2) and TRBJ2-3; D perhaps matches TRBD2 (6 bases). Trimming removed 4 bases at V and 4 bases at J, with 21 bases between. Germline values: CDR1 LGHDT, CDR2 YNNKEL (reference sequence). CDR3 size: 17 residues. In DNA form, the CDR3 reads TGTGCCAGCAGCCCCCAAGGCGCGGGGTATCCCCCAGATACGCAGTATTTT. This gives the protein CASSPQGAGYPPDTQYF.

This chain connects TRBV12-3 or TRBV12-4 to TRBJ2-1; 11 nucleotides line up with TRBD1. This CDR3 is 13 amino acids long. Unmatched junction bases numbered 2, after V lost 8 bases and J lost 5 bases. CDR3 amino acids: CASRDRGDNEQFF. Here the CDR3 DNA reads TGTGCCAGCCGGGACAGGGGGGACAATGAGCAGTTCTTC.

V and J are TRBV11-2 and TRBJ1-6; no clear D gene. V shed 5 bases and J shed 0 bases, with 5 bases lying between them. Germline loops: CDR1 SGHAT, CDR2 FQNNGV. This CDR3 is 14 amino acids long. CDR3 sequence: CASSASSYNSPLHF. The CDR3 nucleotides are TGTGCCAGCAGCGCGAGCTCCTATAATTCACCCCTCCACTTT.

The V and J genes are TRBV19 and TRBJ1-2; D might be TRBD1 (6 bases). V was cut by 6 bases and J by 7 bases, with 9 bases left in between. The CDR3 extends over 11 amino acids. Germline V gene lookup returns CDR1 LNHDA and CDR2 SQIVND (reference sequence). CDR3 protein: CASRGGAGYTF. The DNA of the CDR3 is TGTGCCAGTAGAGGGGGGGCTGGCTACACCTTC.

V usage is TRBV14 and J usage is TRBJ1-1, with 8 bases matching TRBD1. V trimming: 5 bases; J trimming: 4 bases; junction bases outside the gene matches: 3. CDR3 size: 13 residues. CDR1 SGHDN and CDR2 FVKESK come from the germline V gene. In DNA form, the CDR3 reads TGTGCCAGCAGCTACACAGGGGGCACTGAAGCTTTCTTT. Translation gives CASSYTGGTEAFF.

The J gene is TRBJ1-6, the V gene TRBV7-9; D not certain. Between the trimmed V and J ends, which lost 2 bases and 9 bases, there was a span of 11 bases. Germline V gene lookup returns CDR1 SEHNR and CDR2 FQNEAQ (reference sequence). The CDR3 extends over 14 amino acids. CDR3 amino acids: CASSLIPSGSPLHF. CDR3 in DNA: TGTGCCAGCAGCTTAATTCCCTCTGGTTCACCCCTCCACTTT.

The J gene is TRBJ2-7, the V gene TRBV3-1 (or the pseudogene TRBV3-2); D is unresolved. The V end was cut by 1 base, the J end by 3 bases, with 7 bases between. The CDR3 spans 13 residues. Per the germline V gene, CDR1 is LGHDT and CDR2 is YNNKEL (reference sequence). CDR3 residues: CASSQGNSYEQYF. The CDR3 DNA follows: TGTGCCAGCAGCCAAGGGAATAGCTACGAGCAGTACTTC.

This clone was counted a few times. The chain links TRBV4-2 to TRBJ1-3, with D possibly matching TRBD1 (6 bases). CDR1 and CDR2 (germline): LGHNA, YNFKEQ. The ends were cut back, 4 bases at V and 6 bases at J, with 13 bases in the middle. This CDR3 is 14 amino acids long. CDR3 sequence: CASSRLGQQNTIYF. CDR3 bases: TGTGCCAGCAGCCGATTAGGACAGCAAAACACCATATATTTT.

V gene TRBV19 combines with J gene TRBJ1-2; unclear D gene. Germline V gene sequence: CDR1 LNHDA, CDR2 SQIVND (reference sequence). CDR3 size: 15 residues. V lost 2 bases, J lost 3 bases, and 13 bases lay in between. In DNA, the CDR3 is TGTGCCAGTAGTATAAAGGTCGGACCTTACTATGGCTACACCTTC. It is translated as CASSIKVGPYYGYTF.

V gene TRBV21-1 combines with J gene TRBJ1-5; the table's TRBD1 call for D was not verified on the DNA. TRBV21-1 is noted as a pseudogene. The CDR3 spans 20 residues. The CDR3 region has the DNA TGTGCCAGCAGCACGGTCCATCCGAATAGGACAGGGGGCTTCAATCAGCCCCAGCATTTT. It codes for CASSTVHPNRTGGFNQPQHF.

The gene calls are TRBV5-1 and TRBJ2-7, with 9 bases identical to TRBD1. Germline CDR1 SGHRS, CDR2 YFSETQ. After removal of 0 bases from V and 0 bases from J, the junction contained 4 bases not matched to a gene. CDR3 length equals 16 residues. CDR3 coding DNA: TGCGCCAGCAGCTTGGTGGGGACAGGGAGCTCCTACGAGCAGTACTTC. Encoded protein: CASSLVGTGSSYEQYF.

The chain has TRBV5-5 and TRBJ2-3, with TRBD1 identical over 8 bases. CDR3 length: 13 amino acids. The V segment lost 4 bases and the J segment 4 bases; nucleotides outside the gene matches: 2. From germline, CDR1 is SGHKS and CDR2 YYEKEE (reference sequence). Here the CDR3 reads CASSRDRPDTQYF. CDR3 DNA: TGTGCCAGCAGCCGGGACAGGCCAGATACGCAGTATTTT.